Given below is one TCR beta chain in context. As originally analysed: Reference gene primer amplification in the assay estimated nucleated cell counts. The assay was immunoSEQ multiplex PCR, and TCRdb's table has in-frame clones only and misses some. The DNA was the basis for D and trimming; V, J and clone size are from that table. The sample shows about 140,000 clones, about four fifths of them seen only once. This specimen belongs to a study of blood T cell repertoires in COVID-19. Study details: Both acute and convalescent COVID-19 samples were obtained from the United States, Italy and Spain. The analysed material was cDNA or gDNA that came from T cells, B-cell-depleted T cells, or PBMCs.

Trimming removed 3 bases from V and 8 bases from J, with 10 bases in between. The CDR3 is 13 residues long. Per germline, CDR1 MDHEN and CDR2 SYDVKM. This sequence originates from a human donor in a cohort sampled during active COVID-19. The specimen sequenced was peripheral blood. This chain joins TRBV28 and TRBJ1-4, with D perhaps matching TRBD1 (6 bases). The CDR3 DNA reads TGTGCCAGCAGTTTTACAGGGAACGAAAAACTGTTTTTT. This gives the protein CASSFTGNEKLFF.